The entry below gives a single T cell receptor (beta chain) sequence along with its context. Its specificity is not known. The junction differs from germline at one of its ends, possibly a read error. This sample is part of a study of cytomegalovirus exposure and HLA in healthy donors. Study outcomes and limitations: Later on, an analysis showed TCR association rates differing by HLA locus, with DRB1 the most and HLA-C the fewest.

The CDR3 has 15 residues. Germline-derived CDR1 and CDR2 are LNHNV and YYDKDF (reference sequence). PCR amplification relied on 60 Vbeta primers (plus 13 Jbeta primers). Produced via immunoSEQ multiplex PCR; TCRdb's table is partial and in-frame only. The data show tens of thousands of clones, 73% seen once. This chain links TRBV15 with TRBJ1-6, with 7 bases fitting TRBD1. Sequencing was done on a sample of PBMCs. The sequence was collected from a man aged 45-65 years in good health and CMV-seronegative. The CDR3, as DNA: TGTGCCAGCAGCACAGGGGCCGCTGATAATTCACCCCTCCACTTT. It encodes CASSTGAADNSPLHF.